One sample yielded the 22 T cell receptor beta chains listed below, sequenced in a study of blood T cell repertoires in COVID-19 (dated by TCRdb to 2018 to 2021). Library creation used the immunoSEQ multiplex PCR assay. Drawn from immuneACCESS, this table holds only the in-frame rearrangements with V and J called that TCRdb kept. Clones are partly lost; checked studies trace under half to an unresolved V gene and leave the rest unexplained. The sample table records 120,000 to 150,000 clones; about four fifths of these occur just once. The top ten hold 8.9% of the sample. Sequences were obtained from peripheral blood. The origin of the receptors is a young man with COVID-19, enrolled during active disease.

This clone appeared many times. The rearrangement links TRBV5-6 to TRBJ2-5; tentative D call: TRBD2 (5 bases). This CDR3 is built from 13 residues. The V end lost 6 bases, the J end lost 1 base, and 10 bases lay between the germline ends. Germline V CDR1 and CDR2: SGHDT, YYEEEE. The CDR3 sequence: CASTLTIQETQYF. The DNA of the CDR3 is TGTGCCAGCACCCTGACTATCCAAGAGACCCAGTACTTC.

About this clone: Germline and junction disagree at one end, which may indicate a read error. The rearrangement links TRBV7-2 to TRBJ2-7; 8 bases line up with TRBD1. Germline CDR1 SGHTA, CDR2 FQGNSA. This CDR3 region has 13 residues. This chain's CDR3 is CASSLGTGLPGHF. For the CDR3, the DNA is TGTGCCAGCAGCTTAGGGACAGGGCTCCCCGGCCACTTC.

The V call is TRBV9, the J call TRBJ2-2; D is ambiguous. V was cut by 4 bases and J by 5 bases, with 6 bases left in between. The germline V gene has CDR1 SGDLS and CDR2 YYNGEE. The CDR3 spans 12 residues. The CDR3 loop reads CASSYITGELFF. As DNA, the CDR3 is TGTGCCAGCAGCTACATAACCGGGGAGCTGTTTTTT. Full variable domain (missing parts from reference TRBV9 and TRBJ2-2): DSGVTQTPKHLITATGQRVTLRCSPRSGDLSVYWYQQSLDQGLQFLIQYYNGEERAKGNILERFSAQQFPDLHSELNLSSLELGDSALYFCASSYITGELFFGEGSRLTVL.

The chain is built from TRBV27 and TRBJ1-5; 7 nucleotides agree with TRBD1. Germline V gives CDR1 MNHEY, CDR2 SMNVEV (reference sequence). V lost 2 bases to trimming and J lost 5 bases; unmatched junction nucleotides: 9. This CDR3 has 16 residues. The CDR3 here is CASSLTQGGSYQPQHF. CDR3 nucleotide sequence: TGTGCCAGCAGTTTAACTCAGGGGGGCTCCTATCAGCCCCAGCATTTT.

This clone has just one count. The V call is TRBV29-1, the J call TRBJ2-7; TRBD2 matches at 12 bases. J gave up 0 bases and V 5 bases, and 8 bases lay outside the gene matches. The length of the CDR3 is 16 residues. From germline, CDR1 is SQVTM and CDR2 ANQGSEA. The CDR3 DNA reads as TGCAGCGTTAAAAGACTAGCGGGAGACGCCTCCTACGAGCAGTACTTC. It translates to CSVKRLAGDASYEQYF.

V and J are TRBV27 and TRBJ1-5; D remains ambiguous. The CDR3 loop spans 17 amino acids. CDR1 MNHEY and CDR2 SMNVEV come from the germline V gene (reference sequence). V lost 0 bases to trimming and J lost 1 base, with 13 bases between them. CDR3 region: CASSLSSRDSSNQPQHF. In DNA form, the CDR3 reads TGTGCCAGCAGTTTATCGTCGAGGGATTCGAGCAATCAGCCCCAGCATTTT.

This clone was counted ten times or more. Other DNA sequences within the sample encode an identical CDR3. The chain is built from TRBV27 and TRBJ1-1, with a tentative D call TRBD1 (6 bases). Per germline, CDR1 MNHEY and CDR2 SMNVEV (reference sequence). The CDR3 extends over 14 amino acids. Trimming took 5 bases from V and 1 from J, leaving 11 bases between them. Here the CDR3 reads CASSLLTGNTEAFF. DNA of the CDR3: TGTGCCAGCAGTCTCTTGACAGGGAACACTGAAGCTTTCTTT.

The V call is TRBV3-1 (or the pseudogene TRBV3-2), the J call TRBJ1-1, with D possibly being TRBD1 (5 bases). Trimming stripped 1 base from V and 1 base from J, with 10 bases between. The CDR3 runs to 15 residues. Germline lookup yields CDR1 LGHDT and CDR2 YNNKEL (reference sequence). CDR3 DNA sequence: TGTGCCAGCAGCCAAGTGGGAAGGGGGAACACTGAAGCTTTCTTT. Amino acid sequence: CASSQVGRGNTEAFF.

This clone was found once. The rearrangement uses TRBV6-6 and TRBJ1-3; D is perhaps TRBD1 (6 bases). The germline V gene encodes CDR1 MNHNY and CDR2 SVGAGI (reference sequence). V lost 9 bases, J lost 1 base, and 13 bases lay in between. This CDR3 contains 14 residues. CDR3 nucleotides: TGTGCCAGTCAACAGGGTGGGTCTGGAAACACCATATATTTT. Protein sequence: CASQQGGSGNTIYF.

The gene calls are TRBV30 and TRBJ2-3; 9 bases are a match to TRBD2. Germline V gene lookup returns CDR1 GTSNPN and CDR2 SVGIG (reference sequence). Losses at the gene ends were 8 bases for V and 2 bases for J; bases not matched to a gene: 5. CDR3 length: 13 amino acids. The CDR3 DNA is TGTGCCCTGACTAGCGGTGTCACAGATACGCAGTATTTT. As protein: CALTSGVTDTQYF.

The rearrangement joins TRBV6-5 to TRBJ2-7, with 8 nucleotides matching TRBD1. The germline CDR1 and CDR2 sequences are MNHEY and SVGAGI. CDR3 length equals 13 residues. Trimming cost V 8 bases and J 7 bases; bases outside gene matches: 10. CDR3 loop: CASLYRGMGEQYF. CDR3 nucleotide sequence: TGTGCCAGCCTATACAGGGGGATGGGAGAGCAGTACTTC.

CDR3 in amino acids: CASSGTGRANYGYTF. In nucleotides, the CDR3 is TGTGCCAGCAGCGGAACAGGGAGGGCTAACTATGGCTACACCTTC. The chain links TRBV9 to TRBJ1-2; possible D gene TRBD1, 6 bases. V lost 3 bases and J 0 bases, leaving 12 bases between the germline ends. This CDR3 is 15 amino acids long. Per the germline V gene, CDR1 is SGDLS and CDR2 is YYNGEE.

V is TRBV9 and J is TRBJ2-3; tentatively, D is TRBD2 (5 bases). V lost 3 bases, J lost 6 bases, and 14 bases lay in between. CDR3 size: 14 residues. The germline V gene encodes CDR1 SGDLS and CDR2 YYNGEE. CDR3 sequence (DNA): TGTGCCAGCAGCGGAGGGAGTCCCCTGGATACGCAGTATTTT. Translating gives CASSGGSPLDTQYF. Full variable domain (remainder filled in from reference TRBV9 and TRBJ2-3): DSGVTQTPKHLITATGQRVTLRCSPRSGDLSVYWYQQSLDQGLQFLIQYYNGEERAKGNILERFSAQQFPDLHSELNLSSLELGDSALYFCASSGGSPLDTQYFGPGTRLTVL.

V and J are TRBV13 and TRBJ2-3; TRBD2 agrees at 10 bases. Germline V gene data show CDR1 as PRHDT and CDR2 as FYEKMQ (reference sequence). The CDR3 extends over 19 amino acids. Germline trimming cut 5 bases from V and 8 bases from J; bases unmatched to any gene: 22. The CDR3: CASSPRAQREGHKSRTQYF. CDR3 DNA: TGTGCCAGCAGCCCCCGAGCTCAGCGGGAGGGCCATAAGAGTCGTACGCAGTATTTT. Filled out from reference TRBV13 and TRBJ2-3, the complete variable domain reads AAGVIQSPRHLIKEKRETATLKCYPIPRHDTVYWYQQGPGQDPQFLISFYEKMQSDKGSIPDRFSAQQFSDYHSELNMSSLELGDSALYFCASSPRAQREGHKSRTQYFGPGTRLTVL.

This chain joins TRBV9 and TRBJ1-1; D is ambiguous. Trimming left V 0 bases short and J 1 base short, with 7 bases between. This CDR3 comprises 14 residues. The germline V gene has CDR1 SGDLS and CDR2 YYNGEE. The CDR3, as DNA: TGTGCCAGCAGCGTAGGGGCACAGAACACTGAAGCTTTCTTT. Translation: CASSVGAQNTEAFF.

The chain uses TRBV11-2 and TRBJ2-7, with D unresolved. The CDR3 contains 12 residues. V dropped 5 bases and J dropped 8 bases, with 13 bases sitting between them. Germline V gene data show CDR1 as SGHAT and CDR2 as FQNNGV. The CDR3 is CASSLEARQQYF. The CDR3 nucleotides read TGTGCCAGCAGCCTCGAGGCCCGTCAGCAGTACTTC.

CDR3 bases: TGTGCCAGCAGTTCCAGACAGGGGGCCGGGACTGCTTTCTTT. Its protein product is CASSSRQGAGTAFF. The V and J genes are TRBV6-6 and TRBJ1-1, with 10 bases lining up with TRBD1. Unmatched junction bases numbered 10, after V lost 4 bases and J lost 11 bases. The CDR3 is 14 amino acids. Germline CDR1 reads MNHNY; CDR2 reads SVGAGI (reference sequence).

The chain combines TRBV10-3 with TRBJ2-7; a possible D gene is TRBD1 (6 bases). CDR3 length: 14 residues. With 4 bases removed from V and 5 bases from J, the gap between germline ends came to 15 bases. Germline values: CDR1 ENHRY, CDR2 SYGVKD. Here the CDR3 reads CAISATTGSHEQYF. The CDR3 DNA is TGTGCCATCAGTGCCACCACAGGGTCCCACGAGCAGTACTTC.

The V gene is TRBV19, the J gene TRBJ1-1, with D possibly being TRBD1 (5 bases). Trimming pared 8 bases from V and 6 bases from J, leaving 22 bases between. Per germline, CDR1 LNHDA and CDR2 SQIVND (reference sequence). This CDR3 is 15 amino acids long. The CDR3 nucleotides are TGTGCCAGTCGACATTTGCGGGACGGAAGCTCTGAAGCTTTCTTT. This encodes CASRHLRDGSSEAFF.

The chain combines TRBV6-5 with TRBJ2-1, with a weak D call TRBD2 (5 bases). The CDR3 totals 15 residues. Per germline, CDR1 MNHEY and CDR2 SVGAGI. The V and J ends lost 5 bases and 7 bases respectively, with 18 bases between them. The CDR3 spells CASSLGSRGGNEQFF. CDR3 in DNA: TGTGCCAGCAGTCTGGGCTCACGAGGAGGTAATGAGCAGTTCTTC.

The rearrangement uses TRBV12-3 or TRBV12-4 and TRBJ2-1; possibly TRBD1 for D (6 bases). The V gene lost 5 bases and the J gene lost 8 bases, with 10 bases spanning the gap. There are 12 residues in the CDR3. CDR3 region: CASSTRGHEQFF. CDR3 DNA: TGTGCCAGCAGTACCAGGGGACATGAGCAGTTCTTC.

As DNA, the CDR3 is TGTGCCAGCAGTTTCGAGGGAGTTCGTGGCTACACCTTC. Translating it yields CASSFEGVRGYTF. The J gene is TRBJ1-2, the V gene TRBV28; D is unresolved. Trimming took off 3 bases at V and 7 bases at J, with 12 bases between the two ends. CDR1 is MDHEN and CDR2 is SYDVKM in the germline V gene. This CDR3 contains 13 residues.